Presented here are 10 T cell receptor beta chains from one specimen sequenced in a study of type 1 regulatory T cells. For these receptors, no antigen is known. TCRdb recomputed calls from the reads with MiXCR, one row per CDR3 protein. The profile covers about 42,000 distinct CDR3 sequences, with 9% to 15% appearing a single time and roughly 8% taken by the ten largest. Specimen: cultured non-Tr1 T cells, either the whole culture or a sorted T cell fraction (not recorded which). These receptors were collected from a human donor in good health.

This clonotype has a count of ten or more. The V call is TRBV20-1, the J call TRBJ1-5; D remains ambiguous. CDR1 and CDR2 (germline): DFQATT, SNEGSKA (reference sequence). V lost 3 bases and J lost 9, with 6 bases in between. The CDR3 consists of 10 residues. CDR3 in amino acids: CSASLGPQHF. The CDR3 DNA reads as TGCAGTGCTAGCCTTGGGCCCCAGCATTTT.

This clonotype was detected only a few times. CDR3 region: CASSSVLRGRRSNEQFF. The CDR3 bases are TGTGCCAGCAGCTCAGTCCTCCGCGGGAGAAGATCCAATGAGCAGTTCTTC. The chain recombines TRBV7-8 with TRBJ2-1; 7 bases line up with TRBD2. Germline V lookup: CDR1 SGHVS, CDR2 FQNEAQ. V trimming: 4 bases; J trimming: 6 bases; junction bases outside the gene matches: 15. The CDR3 loop spans 17 amino acids.

This clonotype was counted between two and nine times. The chain is built from TRBV6-6 and TRBJ1-6; tentative D call: TRBD1 (5 bases). Trimming cost V 6 bases and J 0 bases, with 9 bases left between them. This CDR3 has 15 amino acids. The germline gives CDR1 MNHNY, CDR2 SVGAGI (reference sequence). CDR3 amino acids: CASSWGSSYNSPLHF. The CDR3 nucleotides are TGTGCCAGCAGCTGGGGGAGCTCCTATAATTCACCCCTCCACTTT.

The sample holds many counts of this clonotype. The CDR3 DNA reads TGTGCCACCAGCAGAGAGGACCTAGGGAGGGACCTGTTTTTT. Protein product: CATSREDLGRDLFF. This chain uses TRBV15 with TRBJ1-4; D may be TRBD1 (5 bases). This CDR3 comprises 14 residues. V was pared by 0 bases and J by 14 bases, with 16 bases between. Germline V gene sequence: CDR1 LNHNV, CDR2 YYDKDF (reference sequence).

This chain uses TRBV5-4 with TRBJ2-7, with D tentatively TRBD1 (5 bases). Trimming removed 4 bases from V and 6 bases from J, with 26 bases in between. The CDR3 is 17 residues long. Looked up from germline, CDR1 is SGHNT and CDR2 is YYREEE (reference sequence). CDR3 DNA sequence: TGTGCCAGCAGCCAAGGGGTGGGCGGAGCCCTCGCCCGCGAGCAGTACTTC. It is translated as CASSQGVGGALAREQYF.

This clonotype has at least ten counts. The chain is built from TRBV27 and TRBJ1-2; 11 bases line up with TRBD1. V shed 6 bases, J shed 4 bases, and the junction held 4 bases outside the gene matches. The CDR3 is 14 residues long. Germline CDR1 reads MNHEY; CDR2 reads SMNVEV (reference sequence). CDR3 loop: CASRHGQGAYGYTF. CDR3 bases: TGTGCCAGCAGACACGGACAGGGGGCCTATGGCTACACCTTC.

The DNA for the CDR3 is TGTGCCTGGAGTGGCGGGCGCGGGGTAGAGACCCAGTACTTC. Encoded protein: CAWSGGRGVETQYF. The chain has TRBV30 and TRBJ2-5, with D possibly being TRBD2 (6 bases). The V end was cut by 1 base, the J end by 4 bases, with 13 bases between. This CDR3 has 14 residues. CDR1 GTSNPN and CDR2 SVGIG come from the germline V gene (reference sequence).

This clonotype is labeled as medium-sized. The chain employs TRBV7-2 and TRBJ1-1; D is ambiguous. The CDR3 consists of 15 residues. The V gene lost 4 bases and the J gene lost 0 bases, with 12 bases spanning the gap. Germline V gives CDR1 SGHTA, CDR2 FQGNSA. The CDR3 coding sequence is TGTGCCAGCAGCTCCGGACGGCCCGTGAACACTGAAGCTTTCTTT. This encodes CASSSGRPVNTEAFF.

This chain joins TRBV24-1 and TRBJ2-1; 7 nucleotides match TRBD1. Per germline, CDR1 KGHDR and CDR2 SFDVKD. The junction had 4 bases not matched to a gene; V was cut back by 5 bases and J by 4 bases. The CDR3 is 14 residues long. For the CDR3, the DNA is TGTGCCACCAGTGGACAGGGTTTATACAATGAGCAGTTCTTC. Translation: CATSGQGLYNEQFF.

This clonotype was found a few times. The rearrangement links TRBV18 to TRBJ1-6, with TRBD1 identical over 9 bases. Germline values: CDR1 KGHSH, CDR2 LQKENI. V was pared by 6 bases and J by 8 bases, with 5 bases of the junction left unmatched. The CDR3 consists of 14 residues. This chain's CDR3 is CASSPTGGDSPLHF. In DNA, the CDR3 is TGTGCCAGCTCGCCGACAGGGGGGGATTCACCCCTCCACTTT.